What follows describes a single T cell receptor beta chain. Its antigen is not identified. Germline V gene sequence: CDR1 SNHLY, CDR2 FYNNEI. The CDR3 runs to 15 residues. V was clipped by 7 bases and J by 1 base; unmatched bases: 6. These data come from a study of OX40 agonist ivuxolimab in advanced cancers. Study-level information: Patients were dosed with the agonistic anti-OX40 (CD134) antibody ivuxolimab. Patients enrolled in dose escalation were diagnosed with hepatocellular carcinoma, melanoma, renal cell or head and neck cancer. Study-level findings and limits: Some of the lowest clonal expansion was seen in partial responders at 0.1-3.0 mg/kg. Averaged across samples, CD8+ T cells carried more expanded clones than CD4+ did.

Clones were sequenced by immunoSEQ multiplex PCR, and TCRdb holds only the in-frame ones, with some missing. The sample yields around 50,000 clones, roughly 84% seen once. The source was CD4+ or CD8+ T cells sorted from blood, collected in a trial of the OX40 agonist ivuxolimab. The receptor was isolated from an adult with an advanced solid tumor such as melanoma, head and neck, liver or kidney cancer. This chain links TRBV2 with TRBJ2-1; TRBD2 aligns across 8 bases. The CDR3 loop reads CASKNGRASYNEQFF. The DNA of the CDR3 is TGTGCCAGCAAAAACGGGAGGGCTTCCTACAATGAGCAGTTCTTC.